This T cell receptor beta chain came from a study of shared clonotypes between healthy human individuals. On the study more broadly: The donor pool was made up of a couple of women and a few men aged 18 to 49.

This CDR3 spans 14 amino acids. The germline V gene has CDR1 SEHNR and CDR2 FQNEAQ (reference sequence). V lost 7 bases and J lost 1; bases outside the gene matches: 3. Repertoires were generated with immunoSEQ multiplex PCR, while TCRdb's copy carries only in-frame clones and drops some. There are some 500,000 clones in the sample; 90% to 97% occur only once, and 0.06% lies in the top ten. Whole-study results and caveats: The authors sampled blood alone, and tissue repertoires likely differ. Non-shared clonotypes displayed generation probabilities falling below those of clonotypes present in all four donors.

For this clone: What it recognizes is unknown.

A CD45RA+ naive subset and a CD45RA-negative memory subset were split from CD4+ cells. The clonotype comes from a woman in her 30s in good health. The chain recombines TRBV7-9 with TRBJ1-5, with TRBD1 matching 8 bases. The sample comprised naive CD4+ T cells sorted from blood. The subset denotes: CD45RA+ positively selected. CDR3 nucleotides: TGTGCCAGCACCCGGACAGGGAGCAATCAGCCCCAGCATTTT. It specifies CASTRTGSNQPQHF.